The entry below describes one T cell receptor (beta chain). Its target is unknown. Gene and germline names: mouse. Read coverage stops 4 residues before the CDR3 terminus; the germline J gene supplies the remainder. Trimming pared 5 bases from V and 0 bases from J, leaving 6 bases between. Germline-derived CDR1 and CDR2 are FNHDT and SITEND (reference sequence). The CDR3 sequence is 12 residues long. The sample originates from a study of CD8+ T cells in alopecia areata. Study in general: It was roughly 7-10-week-old female C3H/HeJ mice that received skin from roughly 6-12-month-old C3H/HeJ graft donors with spontaneous alopecia.

Sequencing used cDNA as its template, made by extracting RNA and reverse transcribing it. Profiled with immunoSEQ multiplex PCR; TCRdb holds only in-frame clones, not every one. The sample holds about 270,000 clones, and no clone turns up only once. General observations from the study: Sequences from scalp samples also cover resident alphabeta T cells of normal skin. It was lesional scalp, especially alopecia totalis/universalis, that showed higher clonality than normal scalp. With patients, TCR sharing proved less clear than in mice, a difference possibly related to HLA.

Markers including CD4, CD8alpha, NKG2D and NKG2ACE guided sorting of pooled cutaneous lymph node cells. This clonotype was obtained from a C3H/HeJ mouse with alopecia areata. This mouse strain has H2-k as its MHC haplotype. The chain combines TRBV19 with TRBJ2-7; D may be TRBD2 (6 bases). The sample taken for sequencing was CD4+ T cells sorted from a lymph node. The CDR3 region is CASRLGSYEQYF. The CDR3 bases that were read are TGTGCCAGCAGACTGGGCTCCTAT.